Detailed here is one T cell receptor (beta chain). Its antigen is currently not known. No much larger clone exists at a distance of one base, and base qualities are not known. The sample belongs to a study of T cell changes during pregnancy in multiple sclerosis (dated by TCRdb to between 2017 and 2020). For the wider study: Changes in the T cell repertoire over the course of pregnancy were examined in this study in women with multiple sclerosis.

From the cysteine up to the phenylalanine, the CDR3 has a length of 16 residues. Here the CDR3 DNA is all that survives: 48 bases in frame from base 1. The germline V end is reduced by 5 bases and the J end by 4 bases; junction bases left unmatched: 10. The germline V gene yields KGHSH for CDR1 and LQKENI for CDR2. Library creation used the immunoSEQ multiplex PCR assay. Sourced from immuneACCESS, this table was stored by TCRdb with only in-frame sequences that have V and J called. A share of the clones is absent; for the studies checked, an unresolved V gene accounts for under half, and the remainder has no known explanation. The sample table shows around 30,000 clones, and under 95% are seen once. 0.43% of the sample is in the top ten clones.

The sequence came from a female donor with multiple sclerosis, enrolled in a pregnancy study. Here the chain combines TRBV18 and TRBJ1-1; a stretch of 10 junction bases matches TRBD1. Sequenced material: CD4+ T cells from peripheral blood mononuclear cells, taken after pregnancy. At the DNA level, the sequence is TGTGCCAGCTCAGGCTTGACAGGGGGCTTTGGCACTGAAGCTTTCTTT. It specifies CASSGLTGGFGTEAFF.